This is a list of T cell receptor beta chains from one sample in a study of beta chain features in type 1 diabetes. Generated by immunoSEQ multiplex PCR, the TCRdb table keeps only in-frame clones and is missing some. The sample has about 340,000 clones, 8% seen once. The sample was central memory CD4+ T cells from blood. The receptors derive from a young woman in good health. Both conserved end residues are part of each CDR3. Fields, in order: D gene, J gene, clone size, V gene, CDR3 DNA, CDR3 protein. D genes are given only for firm matches. Clone size is stated in some rows and not others, as once, few, many or a class when expanded.

D: TRBD2
J: TRBJ2-3
size: .
V: TRBV2
DNA: TGTGCCAGCAGACCTCGACTGGTAGCGGGATATACGCAGTATTTT
CDR3: CASRPRLVAGYTQYF

D: .
J: TRBJ2-3
size: .
V: TRBV15
DNA: TGTGCCACCAGCAGGGACCGAACTAGCACAGATACGCAGTATTTT
CDR3: CATSRDRTSTDTQYF

D: TRBD2
J: TRBJ2-7
size: .
V: TRBV27
DNA: TGTGCCAGCAGTGGAAGGATAGCGGGAGGGCCTTTCGAGCAGTACTTC
CDR3: CASSGRIAGGPFEQYF

D: TRBD2
J: TRBJ2-4
size: many
V: TRBV28
DNA: TGTGCCAGCAGCGTTAGCGGGAGTACCCTTGGCATTCAGTACTTC
CDR3: CASSVSGSTLGIQYF

D: TRBD1
J: TRBJ2-3
size: .
V: TRBV5-4
DNA: TGTGCCAGCAGCTTGGGACAGGGGCTTACAGATACGCAGTATTTT
CDR3: CASSLGQGLTDTQYF

D: .
J: TRBJ2-2
size: .
V: TRBV25-1
DNA: TGTGCCAGCAGAGTACAGAACACCGGGGAGCTGTTTTTT
CDR3: CASRVQNTGELFF

D: .
J: TRBJ1-2
size: few
V: TRBV4-2
DNA: TGTGCCAGCAGCCAATTAGGGACCTATGGCTACACCTTC
CDR3: CASSQLGTYGYTF

D: .
J: TRBJ2-1
size: few
V: TRBV5-1
DNA: TGCGCCAGCAGCTTGGCGGTCAATGAGCAGTTCTTC
CDR3: CASSLAVNEQFF

D: .
J: TRBJ2-3
size: .
V: TRBV7-8
DNA: TGTGCCAGCAGGCAACAGGGACGTACGCAGTATTTT
CDR3: CASRQQGRTQYF

D: .
J: TRBJ2-7
size: .
V: TRBV5-4
DNA: TGTGCCAGCAGCGACTATCGGTCCTACGAGCAGTACTTC
CDR3: CASSDYRSYEQYF

D: TRBD1
J: TRBJ2-5
size: many
V: TRBV28
DNA: TGTGCCAGCAGCTTACCGGGACAGCAACAGACCCAGTACTTC
CDR3: CASSLPGQQQTQYF

D: TRBD1
J: TRBJ2-3
size: .
V: TRBV7-2
DNA: TGTGCCAGCAGCTCCCGGGACAGGGGAGATACGCAGTATTTT
CDR3: CASSSRDRGDTQYF

D: .
J: TRBJ1-1
size: many
V: TRBV5-4
DNA: TGTGCCAGCAGCCCTAGACTCCTGAGCAACACTGAAGCTTTCTTT
CDR3: CASSPRLLSNTEAFF

D: .
J: TRBJ1-1
size: .
V: TRBV6-6
DNA: TGTGCCTCCCGCCAACAGGTACGCGCTTTCTTT
CDR3: CASRQQVRAFF

D: TRBD2
J: TRBJ2-1
size: few
V: TRBV19
DNA: TGTGCCAGTAGATTAGCGGGAGGAGACCCTCACGAGCAGTTCTTC
CDR3: CASRLAGGDPHEQFF

D: .
J: TRBJ2-1
size: few
V: TRBV4-1
DNA: TGCGCCAGCAGCCAAGATTTGGGGACGGGGCAGTTCTTC
CDR3: CASSQDLGTGQFF

D: .
J: TRBJ1-5
size: .
V: TRBV5-4
DNA: TGTGCCAGCAGCCCCACGGCCCATAAAAGCAATCAGCCCCAGCATTTT
CDR3: CASSPTAHKSNQPQHF

D: .
J: TRBJ1-3
size: .
V: TRBV18
DNA: TGTGCCAGCTCACCACCCGGGATTTACTCTGGAAACACCATATATTTT
CDR3: CASSPPGIYSGNTIYF

D: .
J: TRBJ2-1
size: .
V: TRBV6-5
DNA: TGTGCCAGCAGTTACGGCAGGGTATACAATGAGCAGTTCTTC
CDR3: CASSYGRVYNEQFF

D: .
J: TRBJ1-3
size: .
V: TRBV6-6
DNA: TGTGCCAGCAGATTGATCTCTGGAAACACCATATATTTT
CDR3: CASRLISGNTIYF

D: .
J: TRBJ2-1
size: many
V: TRBV18
DNA: TGTGCCAGCTCCGACAGGACAGCTTACAATGAGCAGTTCTTC
CDR3: CASSDRTAYNEQFF

D: TRBD1
J: TRBJ2-2
size: .
V: TRBV2
DNA: TGTGCCAGCTCCGGGACAGGGGGCACCGGGGAGCTGTTTTTT
CDR3: CASSGTGGTGELFF

D: .
J: TRBJ2-5
size: .
V: TRBV19
DNA: TGTGCCAGTAGTATTCGTTCCGGGAGTAACGGAAGGGAGACCCAGTACTTC
CDR3: CASSIRSGSNGRETQYF

D: .
J: TRBJ1-1
size: .
V: TRBV20-1
DNA: TGCAGTGCTAGGAAAGTGACTGAAGCTTTCTTT
CDR3: CSARKVTEAFF

D: .
J: TRBJ2-2
size: few
V: TRBV18
DNA: TGTGCCAGCTCACCTCACACCCCGGGGACTGACACCGGGGAGCTGTTTTTT
CDR3: CASSPHTPGTDTGELFF

D: TRBD1
J: TRBJ1-2
size: .
V: TRBV4-3
DNA: TGCGCCAGCAGCCAAGAACCCCCCGGACAGGGGGCACTAAATGGCTACACCTTC
CDR3: CASSQEPPGQGALNGYTF

D: .
J: TRBJ2-5
size: few
V: TRBV11-2
DNA: TGTGCCAGCAGCGAGACCTTGTCTGGGACCCAGTACTTC
CDR3: CASSETLSGTQYF

D: .
J: TRBJ2-1
size: few
V: TRBV28
DNA: TGTGCCAGCAGTACCCACCACACACCGACAGGGCAGTTCTTC
CDR3: CASSTHHTPTGQFF

D: TRBD2
J: TRBJ2-1
size: many
V: TRBV2
DNA: TGTGCCAGCAGTGAAACTAGCGTCTACAATGAGCAGTTCTTC
CDR3: CASSETSVYNEQFF

D: .
J: TRBJ2-5
size: many
V: TRBV27
DNA: TGTGCCAGCAGAGAATTAGGCAGGGGCGATGGGGAGACCCAGTACTTC
CDR3: CASRELGRGDGETQYF

D: .
J: TRBJ2-5
size: few
V: TRBV18
DNA: TGTGCCAGCTCACCGGACACGGAGACCCAGTACTTC
CDR3: CASSPDTETQYF

D: .
J: TRBJ2-7
size: .
V: TRBV7-2
DNA: TGTGCCAGCAGCTCCCGCCAGGGGTCCTACGAGCAGTACTTC
CDR3: CASSSRQGSYEQYF

D: TRBD1
J: TRBJ1-5
size: many
V: TRBV27
DNA: TGTGCCAGCAGGCGACAGGGGTCCTCTAGCAATCAGCCCCAGCATTTT
CDR3: CASRRQGSSSNQPQHF

D: .
J: TRBJ2-1
size: few
V: TRBV7-2
DNA: TGTGCCAGCAATGGCGGTGGGGTATACAATGAGCAGTTCTTC
CDR3: CASNGGGVYNEQFF

D: .
J: TRBJ2-7
size: many
V: TRBV14
DNA: TGTGCCAGCAGCACCCGGAGCTCCTACGAGCAGTACTTC
CDR3: CASSTRSSYEQYF

D: TRBD2
J: TRBJ2-7
size: few
V: TRBV11-2
DNA: TGTGCCAGCAGCTCGACTAGCGGGATCGTCTACGAGCAGTACTTC
CDR3: CASSSTSGIVYEQYF

D: TRBD1
J: TRBJ1-1
size: few
V: TRBV7-2
DNA: TGTGCCAGCAGCTCCTATCTTGGACAGGGTGGCACTGAAGCTTTCTTT
CDR3: CASSSYLGQGGTEAFF

D: .
J: TRBJ2-2
size: .
V: TRBV6-6
DNA: TGTGCCAGCAGTTTGAGCGGTGCCGGGGAGCTGTTTTTT
CDR3: CASSLSGAGELFF

D: .
J: TRBJ1-4
size: few
V: TRBV7-9
DNA: TGTGCCAGCAGCGAAAGATCGACAACTAATGAAAAACTGTTTTTT
CDR3: CASSERSTTNEKLFF

D: .
J: TRBJ2-7
size: .
V: TRBV7-3
DNA: TGTGCCAGCAGCTTAGTATCACAGAGTGTGTACGAGCAGTACTTC
CDR3: CASSLVSQSVYEQYF

D: TRBD2
J: TRBJ2-2
size: few
V: TRBV11-2
DNA: TGTGCCAGCAGCTTGGGACTAGCGGGAGTTCTCAGGACCACCGGGGAGCTGTTTTTT
CDR3: CASSLGLAGVLRTTGELFF

D: .
J: TRBJ1-2
size: .
V: TRBV7-9
DNA: TGTGCCAGCAGCTTCTCTTATGACTATGGCTACACCTTC
CDR3: CASSFSYDYGYTF

D: TRBD2
J: TRBJ2-3
size: many
V: TRBV10-3
DNA: TGTGCCATCAGTGAGAGGGCAGCGGGAGCACATGCAGTCTCAGATACGCAGTATTTT
CDR3: CAISERAAGAHAVSDTQYF

D: .
J: TRBJ2-4
size: .
V: TRBV4-3
DNA: TGCGCCAGCAGCCAACTCTTAGGGGCCAAAAACATTCAGTACTTC
CDR3: CASSQLLGAKNIQYF

D: .
J: TRBJ2-1
size: few
V: TRBV4-1
DNA: TGCGCCAGCAGCCAAGAGCGGCGCTCCTACAATGAGCAGTTCTTC
CDR3: CASSQERRSYNEQFF

D: .
J: TRBJ2-1
size: .
V: TRBV6-5
DNA: TGTGCCAGCAAACCGGGACAGCGGGTGAATGAGCAGTTCTTC
CDR3: CASKPGQRVNEQFF

D: .
J: TRBJ2-6
size: few
V: TRBV23-1
DNA: TGCGCCAGCAGTCGGAGTCCCCGAACCTCTGGGGCCAACGTCCTGACTTTC
CDR3: CASSRSPRTSGANVLTF

D: TRBD1
J: TRBJ1-5
size: few
V: TRBV4-2
DNA: TGTGCCAGCAGTCAGACAGGGGCCAATCAGCCCCAGCATTTT
CDR3: CASSQTGANQPQHF